This TCR beta chain was recovered during a study of patients and donors after allogeneic stem cell transplantation. V trimming: 1 base; J trimming: 2 bases; junction bases outside the gene matches: 3. Germline CDR1 reads MGHRA; CDR2 reads YSYEKL. This CDR3 is built from 16 residues. This clonotype was seen a few times. Each CDR3 protein is one row after TCRdb ran MiXCR on the RT-PCR reads. Of some 960,000 distinct CDR3 sequences in the sample, 15% to 20% were seen once. This TCR derives from a human donor who was either an allogeneic HSCT recipient or a stem cell or donor lymphocyte infusion donor (not recorded which). It is not recorded whose cells these are; they may come from a transplant donor. The chain combines TRBV4-1 with TRBJ2-5; 11 nucleotides line up with TRBD2. Input material: blood, either unsorted or a sorted T cell fraction (not recorded which). The CDR3 region has the DNA TGCGCCAGCAGCCAAGGCGGGACTAGCGGACAAGAGACCCAGTACTTC. This gives the protein CASSQGGTSGQETQYF.